The 9 T cell receptor beta chains given below trace back to one sample, sequenced in a study of blood T cell repertoires in COVID-19. Libraries were prepared by immunoSEQ multiplex PCR; TCRdb keeps only in-frame clonotypes and omits some of them. In the table there are around 180,000 clones, more than 70% of which are singletons. The specimen sequenced was peripheral blood. The receptors come from a human donor in a cohort sampled during active COVID-19.

The chain combines TRBV7-6 with TRBJ2-2; possibly TRBD2 for D (6 bases). The V end lost 5 bases, the J end lost 2 bases, and 12 bases lay between the germline ends. Looked up from germline, CDR1 is SGHVS and CDR2 is FNYEAQ. The CDR3 extends over 15 amino acids. CDR3 region: CASSQLGGNTGELFF. CDR3 sequence (DNA): TGTGCCAGCAGCCAACTGGGGGGAAACACCGGGGAGCTGTTTTTT.

This clone was observed a few times. V is TRBV7-9 and J is TRBJ2-7; 11 bases are a match to TRBD2. The germline gives CDR1 SEHNR, CDR2 FQNEAQ (reference sequence). The CDR3 loop spans 14 amino acids. After removal of 7 bases from V and 3 bases from J, the junction contained 5 bases not matched to a gene. The CDR3: CASTAGTSGYEQYF. CDR3 coding DNA: TGTGCCAGCACCGCCGGGACTAGCGGCTACGAGCAGTACTTC.

The chain employs TRBV9 and TRBJ2-3; 11 positions agree with TRBD2. The CDR3 is 17 residues long. V gave up 2 bases and J gave up 2 bases; unmatched junction bases: 7. Germline CDR1 and CDR2: SGDLS and YYNGEE. DNA of the CDR3: TGTGCCAGCAGCGTGGGTCTAGCGGGGGGCCCCACAGATACGCAGTATTTT. Residues: CASSVGLAGGPTDTQYF.

This clone came up once. The chain combines TRBV28 with TRBJ2-3; TRBD2 aligns across 8 bases. This CDR3 is built from 15 residues. The germline gives CDR1 MDHEN, CDR2 SYDVKM. V was clipped by 3 bases and J by 6 bases; unmatched bases: 8. The CDR3 here is CASSLGTSSVDTQYF. The DNA for the CDR3 is TGTGCCAGCAGTTTGGGGACTAGTTCCGTTGATACGCAGTATTTT.

This clone was seen only once. The rearrangement links TRBV18 to TRBJ2-2; 9 bases are a match to TRBD1. Germline V CDR1 and CDR2: KGHSH, LQKENI. V shed 0 bases, J shed 5 bases, and the junction held 4 bases outside the gene matches. CDR3 length: 16 amino acids. CDR3: CASSPPGTGWTGELFF. As DNA, the CDR3 is TGTGCCAGCTCACCACCCGGGACAGGGTGGACCGGGGAGCTGTTTTTT.

This chain uses TRBV29-1 with TRBJ2-5; weak D call: TRBD2 (7 bases). CDR3 length equals 15 residues. The germline V and J ends were trimmed by 2 bases and 3 bases, with 16 bases remaining between them. The germline V gene has CDR1 SQVTM and CDR2 ANQGSEA. DNA of the CDR3: TGCAGCGTTGAAATTAGGGGGGGTCGCGAAGAGACCCAGTACTTC. Protein: CSVEIRGGREETQYF.

The chain employs TRBV9 and TRBJ2-2, with D tentatively TRBD2 (5 bases). Germline loops: CDR1 SGDLS, CDR2 YYNGEE. The ends were cut back, 4 bases at V and 6 bases at J, with 13 bases in the middle. This CDR3 contains 14 residues. The CDR3 nucleotides read TGTGCCAGCAGCATAAGGACTGACTCCGGGGAGCTGTTTTTT. The encoded protein is CASSIRTDSGELFF.

This rearrangement joins TRBV4-1 to TRBJ2-7, with unresolved D. V shed 0 bases and J shed 2 bases, with 8 bases lying between them. The CDR3 has 14 amino acids. Germline CDR1 and CDR2: MGHRA and YSYEKL. In nucleotides, the CDR3 is TGCGCCAGCAGCCAAGATGGCGGAACCTACGAGCAGTACTTC. The encoded protein is CASSQDGGTYEQYF.

This chain uses TRBV6-5 with TRBJ2-7, with TRBD2 identical over 7 bases. V gave up 5 bases and J gave up 6 bases; unmatched junction bases: 4. Germline assignment: CDR1 MNHEY and CDR2 SVGAGI. This CDR3 has 12 amino acids. The CDR3 DNA reads as TGTGCCAGCAGTCGGACTAGTGGCGAGCAGTACTTC. Its protein product is CASSRTSGEQYF.